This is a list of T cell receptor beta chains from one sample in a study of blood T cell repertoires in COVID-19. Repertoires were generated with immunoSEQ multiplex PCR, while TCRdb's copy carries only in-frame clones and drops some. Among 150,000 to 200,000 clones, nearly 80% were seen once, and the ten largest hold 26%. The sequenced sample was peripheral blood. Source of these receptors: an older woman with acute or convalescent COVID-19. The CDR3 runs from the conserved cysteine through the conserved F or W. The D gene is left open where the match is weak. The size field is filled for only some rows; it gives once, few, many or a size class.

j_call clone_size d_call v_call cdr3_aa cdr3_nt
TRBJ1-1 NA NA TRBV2 CASTKEYTEAFF TGTGCCAGCACGAAGGAGTACACTGAAGCTTTCTTT
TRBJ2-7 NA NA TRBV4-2 CASSQERSETHWEQYF TGTGCCAGCAGCCAAGAGAGATCGGAGACCCACTGGGAGCAGTACTTC
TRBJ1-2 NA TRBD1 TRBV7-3 CASSSTGIDGYTF TGTGCCAGCAGCTCGACAGGGATTGATGGCTACACCTTC
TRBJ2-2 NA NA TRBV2 CASSVLQGPGELFF TGTGCCAGCAGTGTACTTCAGGGTCCCGGGGAGCTGTTTTTT
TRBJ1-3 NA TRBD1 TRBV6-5 CASSSTGGSGNTIYF TGTGCCAGCAGTTCAACAGGGGGTTCTGGAAACACCATATATTTT
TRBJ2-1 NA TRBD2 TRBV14 CASSHGLSTSGYYYNEQFF TGTGCCAGCAGCCACGGACTATCGACTAGCGGTTACTACTACAATGAGCAGTTCTTC
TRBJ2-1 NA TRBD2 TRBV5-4 CASSLPAGGHNEQFF TGTGCCAGCAGCTTGCCTGCGGGAGGGCACAATGAGCAGTTCTTC
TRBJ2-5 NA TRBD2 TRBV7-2 CASSIAGASQTQYF TGTGCCAGCAGCATAGCGGGAGCGAGTCAGACCCAGTACTTC
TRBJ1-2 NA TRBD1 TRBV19 CASSTGTGYLSAYGYTF TGTGCCAGTAGTACCGGGACAGGGTACTTATCTGCCTATGGCTACACCTTC
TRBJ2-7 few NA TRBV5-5 CASSLAFGLDLIEQYF TGTGCCAGCAGCTTGGCGTTTGGACTGGACCTGATCGAGCAGTACTTC
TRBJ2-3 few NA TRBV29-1 CSVERAGSADTQYF TGCAGCGTTGAAAGGGCAGGGTCCGCAGATACGCAGTATTTT
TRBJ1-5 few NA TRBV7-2 CASSRGMDQPQHF TGTGCCAGCAGTAGAGGGATGGATCAGCCCCAGCATTTT
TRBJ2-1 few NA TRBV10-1 CASSSHGLRANEQFF TGCGCCAGCAGCAGCCACGGGCTCAGGGCCAATGAGCAGTTCTTC
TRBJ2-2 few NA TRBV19 CASSWTVFLGELFF TGTGCCAGTAGTTGGACAGTATTTCTGGGGGAGCTGTTTTTT
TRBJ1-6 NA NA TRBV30 CAWRVRGTYNSPLHF TGTGCCTGGAGAGTCCGAGGCACCTATAATTCACCCCTCCACTTT
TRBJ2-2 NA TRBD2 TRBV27 CASSVLAGGRPGELFF TGTGCCAGCAGTGTTTTAGCGGGAGGGCGTCCCGGGGAGCTGTTTTTT
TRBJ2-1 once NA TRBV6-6 CASSYEGLGNEQFF TGTGCCAGCAGTTATGAGGGCTTGGGCAATGAGCAGTTCTTC
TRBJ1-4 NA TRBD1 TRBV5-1 CASSYTGETNEKLFF TGCGCCAGCAGCTACACAGGGGAAACTAATGAAAAACTGTTTTTT
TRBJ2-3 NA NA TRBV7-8 CASSLGATFPSDTQYF TGTGCCAGCAGCTTAGGGGCGACGTTCCCTTCAGATACGCAGTATTTT
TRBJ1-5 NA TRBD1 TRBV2 CASRSRTGRNQPQHF TGTGCCAGCAGGTCCCGGACAGGTAGAAATCAGCCCCAGCATTTT
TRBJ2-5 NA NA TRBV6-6 CASSFPGGESQETQYF TGTGCCAGCAGTTTCCCCGGGGGAGAGTCCCAAGAGACCCAGTACTTC
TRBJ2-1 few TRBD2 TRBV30 CAWSLGLAGERQFF TGTGCCTGGAGTCTTGGTCTAGCGGGAGAGAGGCAGTTCTTC
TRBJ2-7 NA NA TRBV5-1 CASKGGTYEQYF TGCGCCAGCAAAGGGGGAACCTACGAGCAGTACTTC
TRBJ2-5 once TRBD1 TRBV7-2 CASSWGQGARETQYF TGTGCCAGCAGCTGGGGACAGGGGGCGCGTGAGACCCAGTACTTC
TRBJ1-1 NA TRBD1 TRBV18 CASGGTGDTEAFF TGTGCCAGCGGAGGGACAGGGGACACTGAAGCTTTCTTT
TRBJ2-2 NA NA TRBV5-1 CASSLVRNTGELFF TGCGCCAGCAGCTTAGTTAGGAACACCGGGGAGCTGTTTTTT
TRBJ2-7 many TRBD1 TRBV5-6 CASRWRTGPSEQYF TGTGCCAGCAGGTGGAGGACAGGGCCCTCGGAGCAGTACTTC
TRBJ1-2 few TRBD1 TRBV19 CASSMAGQGERGGYTF TGTGCCAGTAGTATGGCGGGACAGGGGGAGCGCGGTGGCTACACCTTC
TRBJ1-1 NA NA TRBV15 CATSRVSLRQAFF TGTGCCACCAGCAGAGTAAGCTTGCGGCAAGCTTTCTTT
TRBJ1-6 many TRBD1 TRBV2 CASSKGQRNSPLHF TGTGCCAGCAGTAAGGGACAGAGGAATTCACCCCTCCACTTT
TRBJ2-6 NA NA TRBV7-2 CASSLLGAQLSGANVLTF TGTGCCAGCAGCTTATTGGGCGCGCAACTCTCTGGGGCCAACGTCCTGACTTTC
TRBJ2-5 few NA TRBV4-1 CASSQDGHPQETQYF TGCGCCAGCAGCCAAGACGGACACCCCCAAGAGACCCAGTACTTC
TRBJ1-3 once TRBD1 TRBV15 CATSSLSDAGTDKGNTIYF TGTGCCACCAGCAGTTTATCCGATGCCGGGACAGATAAAGGAAACACCATATATTTT
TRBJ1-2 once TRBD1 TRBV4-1 CASSQDSFGQGFYGYTF TGCGCCAGCAGCCAAGATTCTTTTGGACAGGGGTTCTATGGCTACACCTTC
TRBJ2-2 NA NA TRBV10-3 CATGKTGFNGELFF TGTGCCACCGGAAAAACAGGATTTAACGGGGAGCTGTTTTTT
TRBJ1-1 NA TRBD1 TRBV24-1 CATRRQGTEEAFF TGTGCCACCAGAAGACAGGGGACAGAGGAAGCTTTCTTT
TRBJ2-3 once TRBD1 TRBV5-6 CASSWWTGGTDTQYF TGTGCCAGCAGCTGGTGGACAGGGGGCACAGATACGCAGTATTTT
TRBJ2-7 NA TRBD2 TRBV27 CASSFPSGRTKSSYEQYF TGTGCCAGCAGTTTCCCTAGCGGGAGGACAAAAAGCTCCTACGAGCAGTACTTC
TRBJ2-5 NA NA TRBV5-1 CASNDSPLSLQETQYF TGCGCCAGCAACGACAGTCCGTTGTCTCTCCAAGAGACCCAGTACTTC
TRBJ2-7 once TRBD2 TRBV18 CASSPSGGNYEQYF TGTGCCAGCTCACCTTCGGGAGGCAACTACGAGCAGTACTTC
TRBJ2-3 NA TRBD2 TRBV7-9 CASSLRAGGPMDTQYF TGTGCCAGCAGCTTAAGGGCGGGAGGGCCTATGGATACGCAGTATTTT
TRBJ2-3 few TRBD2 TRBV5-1 CASSLVAGVPSDTQYF TGCGCCAGCAGCTTGGTAGCGGGTGTGCCGTCGGATACGCAGTATTTT
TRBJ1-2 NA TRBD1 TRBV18 CASSPTGGNGYTF TGTGCCAGCTCACCAACAGGGGGCAATGGCTACACCTTC
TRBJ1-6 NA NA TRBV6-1 CASSDRESSYNSPLHF TGTGCCAGCAGTGACCGGGAGAGCTCCTATAATTCACCCCTCCACTTT
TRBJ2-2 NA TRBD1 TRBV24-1 CATSDSTTGTGDTGELFF TGTGCCACCAGTGATTCTACGACCGGGACAGGGGATACCGGGGAGCTGTTTTTT
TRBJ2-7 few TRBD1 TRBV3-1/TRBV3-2 CASSQGGQGTEQYF TGTGCCAGCAGCCAGGGGGGACAGGGGACCGAGCAGTACTTC
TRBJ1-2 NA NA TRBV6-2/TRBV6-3 CASTPLLTASYGYTF TGTGCCAGCACCCCCCTCCTGACAGCCTCCTATGGCTACACCTTC
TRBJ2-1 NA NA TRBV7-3 CASSLASDNEQFF TGTGCCAGCAGCTTAGCGTCTGACAATGAGCAGTTCTTC
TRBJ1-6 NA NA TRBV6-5 CASSRRGSNSPLHF TGTGCCAGCAGTCGCAGGGGATCGAATTCACCCCTCCACTTT
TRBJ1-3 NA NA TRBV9 CASSVAGLGAGITGNTIYF TGTGCCAGCAGCGTAGCAGGGCTCGGCGCTGGTATAACTGGAAACACCATATATTTT
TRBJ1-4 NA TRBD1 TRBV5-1 CASSEQGAAGEKLFF TGCGCCAGCAGCGAACAGGGGGCAGCAGGTGAAAAACTGTTTTTT
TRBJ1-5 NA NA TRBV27 CASSLVFAGLQPQHF TGTGCCAGCAGTTTAGTTTTCGCTGGGCTTCAGCCCCAGCATTTT
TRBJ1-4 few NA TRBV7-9 CASTRGEKLFF TGTGCCAGCACTCGGGGTGAAAAACTGTTTTTT
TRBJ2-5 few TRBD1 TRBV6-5 CASSRDRKETQYF TGTGCCAGCAGCCGGGACAGGAAGGAGACCCAGTACTTC
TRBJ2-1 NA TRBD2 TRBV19 CASSMGGFGREQFF TGTGCCAGTAGTATGGGGGGGTTTGGAAGAGAGCAGTTCTTC
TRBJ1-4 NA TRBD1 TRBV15 CATSRARGLGYEKLFF TGTGCCACCAGCAGAGCCAGGGGGCTAGGTTATGAAAAACTGTTTTTT
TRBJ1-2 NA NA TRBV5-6 CASSLGQRPYGYTF TGTGCCAGCAGCTTGGGACAGCGTCCCTATGGCTACACCTTC
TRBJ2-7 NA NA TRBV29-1 CSVVETSREQYF TGCAGCGTTGTCGAAACTAGTCGGGAGCAGTACTTC
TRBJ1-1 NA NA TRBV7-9 CASSLESTGAFF TGTGCCAGCAGCTTAGAATCAACAGGAGCTTTCTTT